This entry lists 3 T cell receptor beta chains sequenced from one sample in a study of preoperative IRX-2 immunotherapy in early breast cancer. The data were produced by immunoSEQ multiplex PCR, yet TCRdb's version contains in-frame clones alone and is incomplete. The data show around 57,000 clones, 94% seen once. Treatment of the sample: preoperative locoregional IRX-2 cytokine immunotherapy. This material was collected from a patient treated with IRX-2 immunotherapy. These receptors were obtained from a human donor with breast cancer.

This chain links TRBV7-2 with TRBJ2-1, with 9 nucleotides matching TRBD2. The V gene end was trimmed by 5 bases and the J gene end by 15 bases; junction bases not matched to a gene: 17. The V gene's germline CDR1 is SGHTA and CDR2 FQGNSA. CDR3 length equals 15 residues. In DNA form, the CDR3 reads TGTGCCAGCAGCCAAGAACCGACTAGCGGAAGGCCGCGGTTCTTC. Protein sequence: CASSQEPTSGRPRFF.

The V and J genes are TRBV28 and TRBJ2-3; D call uncertain. Per germline, CDR1 MDHEN and CDR2 SYDVKM. The CDR3 is made up of 16 amino acids. V shed 2 bases and J shed 1 base, with 13 bases lying between them. The CDR3 here is CASSLRAVHGTDTQYF. The CDR3 bases are TGTGCCAGCAGTTTACGGGCGGTGCACGGCACAGATACGCAGTATTTT.

This chain uses TRBV2 with TRBJ2-1; no definite D call. V was trimmed by 4 bases and J by 7 bases, leaving 14 bases between them. In germline, CDR1 is SNHLY, CDR2 FYNNEI. This CDR3 contains 14 residues. CDR3 nucleotide sequence: TGTGCCAGCAGTGTCGCCCCCATTACTAATGAGCAGTTCTTC. Translated, it gives CASSVAPITNEQFF.